This record covers a single TCR beta chain. This specimen belongs to a study of T cell changes during pregnancy in multiple sclerosis. The protocol was immunoSEQ multiplex PCR, while the TCRdb copy is restricted to in-frame clones and leaves out a portion. The data contain approximately 110,000 clones, around nine tenths of them singletons. Germline-derived CDR1 and CDR2 are SGDLS and YYNGEE. After removal of 5 bases from V and 4 bases from J, the junction contained 13 bases not matched to a gene. This CDR3 region has 17 residues. This chain joins TRBV9 and TRBJ1-3, with 9 nucleotides matching TRBD1. The receptor was derived from a female donor with multiple sclerosis, enrolled in a pregnancy study. This specimen was peripheral blood, taken in the third trimester of pregnancy. Written as DNA, the CDR3 is TGTGCCAGCAGTCGACGACAGGGGGGGTCGGCAGGAAACACCATATATTTT. This sequence encodes CASSRRQGGSAGNTIYF. Looking up the rest from reference TRBV9 and TRBJ1-3 gives the full variable domain: DSGVTQTPKHLITATGQRVTLRCSPRSGDLSVYWYQQSLDQGLQFLIQYYNGEERAKGNILERFSAQQFPDLHSELNLSSLELGDSALYFCASSRRQGGSAGNTIYFGEGSWLTVV.